The clone carrying this TCR beta chain was seen only a few times. Its antigen is still unknown. This entry is derived from a study of identical twins. General observations from the study: The study found that models underestimated out-of-frame TCR alpha sharing in monozygotic twins.

TCRdb re-called the 5' RACE reads through MiXCR, storing one row per CDR3 protein. The top ten hold 0.44% of the sample, which has more than 400,000 distinct CDR3 sequences, nearly 15% seen once. This CDR3 spans 15 amino acids. The V and J ends lost 5 bases and 7 bases respectively, with 20 bases between them. This sample was shared with a second study, whose subject was yellow fever vaccine responses in identical twins.

The V and J genes are TRBV12-3 or TRBV12-4 and TRBJ2-5, with D perhaps matching TRBD1 or TRBD2 (7 bases each). The receptor's source is a woman aged 18-29 years in good health. The sample taken for sequencing was CD4+ T cells sorted from blood. Written as DNA, the CDR3 is TGTGCCAGCAGTAGACAGGGAGGGGGCCCGGGGACCCAGTACTTC. Amino acids: CASSRQGGGPGTQYF.